The 13 T cell receptor beta chains presented below share a single source sample, sequenced in a study of blood T cell repertoires in COVID-19. Here immunoSEQ multiplex PCR was the method, and the copy in TCRdb shows in-frame clones only, minus some. The sample lists 70,000 or so clones; roughly four fifths were seen once. Source material: peripheral blood. The receptors derive from a man aged 55 to 70 with COVID-19, enrolled during active disease.

V usage is TRBV5-1 and J usage is TRBJ2-5; a possible D gene is TRBD2 (5 bases). Trimming pared 5 bases from V and 5 bases from J, leaving 16 bases between. Germline assignment: CDR1 SGHRS and CDR2 YFSETQ. The CDR3 contains 14 residues. CDR3 bases: TGCGCCAGCAGGACCGGACTTGGGGAGGAGACCCAGTACTTC. This translates into CASRTGLGEETQYF.

A few counts support this clone. The chain combines TRBV19 with TRBJ1-6; 7 bases align to TRBD1. This CDR3 comprises 15 residues. Losses at the gene ends were 6 bases for V and 4 bases for J; bases not matched to a gene: 6. Germline V gene sequence: CDR1 LNHDA, CDR2 SQIVND (reference sequence). CDR3 nucleotides: TGTGCCAGTAGCGGTGGGACAGCTTATAATTCACCCCTCCACTTT. The encoded protein is CASSGGTAYNSPLHF.

The gene calls are TRBV3-1 (or the pseudogene TRBV3-2) and TRBJ2-3, with 7 nucleotides matching TRBD1. Germline-derived CDR1 and CDR2 are LGHDT and YNNKEL (reference sequence). The CDR3 is 14 amino acids. The trim removed 3 bases at V and 2 bases at J, leaving 2 bases unmatched. CDR3 bases: TGTGCCAGCAGCCACGGACAGGCCACAGATACGCAGTATTTT. Translating it yields CASSHGQATDTQYF.

The chain couples TRBV11-2 to TRBJ2-5, with unresolved D. The V and J ends lost 6 bases and 2 bases respectively, with 10 bases between them. CDR3 size: 13 residues. Germline V gene sequence: CDR1 SGHAT, CDR2 FQNNGV. CDR3 residues: CASSQALQETQYF. The CDR3 nucleotides are TGTGCCAGCAGTCAAGCTTTGCAAGAGACCCAGTACTTC. The whole variable domain, filled in from reference TRBV11-2 and TRBJ2-5, reads EAGVAQSPRYKIIEKRQSVAFWCNPISGHATLYWYQQILGQGPKLLIQFQNNGVVDDSQLPKDRFSAERLKGVDSTLKIQPAKLEDSAVYLCASSQALQETQYFGPGTRLLVL.

This rearrangement joins TRBV14 to TRBJ1-6, with a possible D match to TRBD1 (6 bases). CDR1 and CDR2 from the germline V gene are SGHDN and FVKESK. The CDR3 is 15 amino acids. V was shortened by 1 base and J by 8 bases, with 12 bases between the two germline ends. CDR3: CASSQGAGVDSPLHF. CDR3 in DNA: TGTGCCAGCAGCCAAGGGGCAGGGGTGGATTCACCCCTCCACTTT.

The chain's CDR3 is CASSRDSLGIQYF. The CDR3 region has the DNA TGTGCCAGCAGCAGGGACTCTCTTGGCATTCAGTACTTC. The chain recombines TRBV28 with TRBJ2-4; D possibly corresponds to TRBD2 (6 bases). The CDR3 length is 13 residues. V was clipped by 6 bases and J by 9 bases, with 15 bases between them. Germline V gene data show CDR1 as MDHEN and CDR2 as SYDVKM. Full variable domain (rest looked up from reference TRBV28 and TRBJ2-4): DVKVTQSSRYLVKRTGEKVFLECVQDMDHENMFWYRQDPGLGLRLIYFSYDVKMKEKGDIPEGYSVSREKKERFSLILESASTNQTSMYLCASSRDSLGIQYFGAGTRLSVL.

The table lists this clone with a count of one. The chain is built from TRBV18 and TRBJ2-1; D might be TRBD1 (6 bases). Germline loops: CDR1 KGHSH, CDR2 LQKENI. The germline V and J ends were trimmed by 0 bases and 6 bases, with 12 bases remaining between them. This CDR3 spans 15 amino acids. CDR3 region: CASSPPRDRPNEQFF. CDR3 sequence (DNA): TGTGCCAGCTCACCACCTCGAGACAGGCCCAATGAGCAGTTCTTC.

This chain joins TRBV7-2 and TRBJ2-2, with a weak D call TRBD1 (5 bases). The CDR3 spans 15 residues. V lost 4 bases, J lost 0 bases, and 9 bases lay in between. The germline V gene encodes CDR1 SGHTA and CDR2 FQGNSA. Written as DNA, the CDR3 is TGTGCCAGCAGCTGGGGCAGTACGAACACCGGGGAGCTGTTTTTT. Protein: CASSWGSTNTGELFF.

This CDR3 is CASTGTSGAYEQYF. As DNA, the CDR3 is TGCGCCAGCACCGGGACTAGCGGTGCCTACGAGCAGTACTTC. V is TRBV10-2 and J is TRBJ2-7; 11 nucleotides align to TRBD2. Trimming at V came to 7 bases and at J to 2 bases, leaving 4 bases not matched to a gene. The CDR3 sequence is 14 residues long. Germline V gives CDR1 WSHSY, CDR2 SAAADI.

The chain combines TRBV29-1 with TRBJ1-1; D unresolved. V lost 0 bases and J 11 bases, leaving 7 bases between the germline ends. CDR1 and CDR2 (germline): SQVTM, ANQGSEA. The CDR3 contains 10 residues. CDR3 loop: CSVEDLYAFF. The CDR3 DNA sequence: TGCAGCGTTGAAGATCTTTATGCTTTCTTT.

V gene TRBV27 combines with J gene TRBJ2-1; 10 bases are shared with TRBD2. V trimming: 2 bases; J trimming: 1 base; junction bases outside the gene matches: 8. The germline CDR1 and CDR2 sequences are MNHEY and SMNVEV (reference sequence). CDR3 length: 18 residues. Here the CDR3 reads CASSLKASGSRSYNEQFF. The DNA for the CDR3 is TGTGCCAGCAGTTTAAAGGCTAGCGGGAGTCGGTCCTACAATGAGCAGTTCTTC.

This clone has a single count. The chain is built from TRBV28 and TRBJ1-3; possibly TRBD1 for D (5 bases). Germline loops: CDR1 MDHEN, CDR2 SYDVKM. V lost 6 bases to trimming and J lost 0 bases, with 12 bases between them. This CDR3 is built from 15 residues. CDR3 residues: CASRLGRDSGNTIYF. The CDR3 DNA sequence: TGTGCCAGCAGGCTAGGCAGGGACTCTGGAAACACCATATATTTT.

V gene TRBV30 combines with J gene TRBJ2-2, with 8 positions matching TRBD2. This CDR3 has 14 residues. Germline CDR1 is GTSNPN and CDR2 is SVGIG (reference sequence). The trim removed 4 bases at V and 2 bases at J, leaving 3 bases unmatched. The CDR3 DNA reads as TGTGCCTGGATGCTAGCGGGCAACACCGGGGAGCTGTTTTTT. It yields the protein CAWMLAGNTGELFF.